Each of the 17 T cell receptor beta chains below was sequenced from the same sample in a study of identical twins. MiXCR was run by TCRdb on the 5' RACE reads, yielding one entry per CDR3 protein. The sample holds 550,000 to 700,000 distinct CDR3 sequences, 9.6% seen once. This sample was also put to use in a study of yellow fever vaccine responses in identical twins.

The sequencing sample was made of PBMCs. The source is a woman under 30 in good health.

In its sample, this clonotype was seen a few times. The chain couples TRBV7-2 to TRBJ2-3, with D possibly TRBD2 on 6 matching bases. V was cut by 5 bases and J by 4 bases, with 19 bases left in between. CDR1 is SGHTA, CDR2 FQGNSA, per germline. This CDR3 region has 16 residues. In DNA form, the CDR3 reads TGTGCCAGCAGCCCACGACTAGAGGGTTGGGCAGATACGCAGTATTTT. Its translation is CASSPRLEGWADTQYF.

This clonotype was recorded at least ten times. The chain employs TRBV11-2 and TRBJ2-2; the match to TRBD2 covers 13 bases. The CDR3 has 16 residues. The V gene's germline CDR1 is SGHAT and CDR2 FQNNGV. V dropped 5 bases and J dropped 2; count of bases not matched to a gene: 2. CDR3 sequence (DNA): TGTGCCAGCAGCCGACTAGCGGGAGGAAACACCGGGGAGCTGTTTTTT. Its translation: CASSRLAGGNTGELFF.

This clonotype was observed a handful of times. The chain is built from TRBV11-2 and TRBJ2-2; TRBD2 aligns across 10 bases. This CDR3 is built from 16 residues. Germline CDR1 and CDR2: SGHAT and FQNNGV. With V trimmed by 5 bases and J by 1 base, 4 bases remained unmatched. In DNA form, the CDR3 reads TGTGCCAGCAGCCCAGCGGGAGGGGGGAACACCGGGGAGCTGTTTTTT. Translation gives CASSPAGGGNTGELFF.

This clonotype was seen a handful of times. The V gene is TRBV20-1, the J gene TRBJ2-1; 12 bases match TRBD1. J lost 8 bases, V lost 4 bases, and 6 bases had no gene match. From germline, CDR1 is DFQATT and CDR2 SNEGSKA (reference sequence). This CDR3 comprises 14 residues. CDR3 in DNA: TGCAGTGCTACCACGGGACAGGGGGCTGATGAGCAGTTCTTC. This sequence encodes CSATTGQGADEQFF.

This chain connects TRBV28 to TRBJ2-7; D could derive from TRBD1 or TRBD2 (6 bases each). The CDR3 runs 17 residues. Trimming shortened V by 4 bases and J by 2 bases, and 21 bases separated the two germline ends. Germline values: CDR1 MDHEN, CDR2 SYDVKM. The CDR3 loop is CASSSSGALWGTYEQYF. The CDR3 DNA is TGTGCCAGCAGTTCCTCGGGGGCTCTCTGGGGGACCTACGAGCAGTACTTC.

There are many counts of this clonotype. V gene TRBV12-3 or TRBV12-4 combines with J gene TRBJ2-1; TRBD2 is a possible D gene (6 bases). Trimming cost V 3 bases and J 4 bases, with 19 bases left between them. CDR3 size: 17 residues. This CDR3 is CASSFARGLRAYNEQFF. CDR3 in DNA: TGTGCCAGCAGTTTTGCGCGGGGATTGCGAGCATACAATGAGCAGTTCTTC.

This clonotype was recorded many times. The genes are TRBV12-3 or TRBV12-4 and TRBJ2-1; no clear D. The CDR3 extends over 17 amino acids. V was clipped by 6 bases and J by 5 bases, with 23 bases between them. The DNA of the CDR3 is TGTGCCAGCAGCCCATCATTCGCCGCACTCATAGACAATGAGCAGTTCTTC. Amino acid sequence: CASSPSFAALIDNEQFF.

This clonotype has a count of ten or more. The chain combines TRBV12-3 or TRBV12-4 with TRBJ1-6, with unresolved D. CDR3 length: 15 amino acids. V was pared by 3 bases and J by 7 bases, with 13 bases between. CDR3: CASSLSGLKNSPLHF. CDR3 in DNA: TGTGCCAGCAGTTTGTCCGGGTTGAAAAATTCACCCCTCCACTTT.

This clonotype was detected a few times. This rearrangement joins TRBV29-1 to TRBJ1-2, with 8 nucleotides matching TRBD1. The CDR3 extends over 12 amino acids. After removal of 6 bases from V and 4 bases from J, the junction contained 4 bases not matched to a gene. Germline V CDR1 and CDR2: SQVTM, ANQGSEA. This CDR3 reads CSVATGGYGYTF. In nucleotides, the CDR3 is TGCAGCGTGGCTACAGGGGGCTATGGCTACACCTTC.

This clonotype was detected ten times or more. The J gene is TRBJ2-7, the V gene TRBV7-9; D is uncertain. Germline V gene sequence: CDR1 SEHNR, CDR2 FQNEAQ (reference sequence). Trimming removed 4 bases at V and 3 bases at J, with 10 bases between. The CDR3 covers 13 residues. The CDR3 DNA reads TGTGCCAGCAGCTCCCTTGCCATCTACGAGCAGTACTTC. Its translation: CASSSLAIYEQYF. Using reference TRBV7-9 and TRBJ2-7 for the parts outside the CDR3, the full variable domain is DTGVSQNPRHKITKRGQNVTFRCDPISEHNRLYWYRQTLGQGPEFLTYFQNEAQLEKSRLLSDRFSAERPKGSFSTLEIQRTEQGDSAMYLCASSSLAIYEQYFGPGTRLTVT.

This chain joins TRBV10-3 and TRBJ2-7; 9 bases fit TRBD1. V was clipped by 2 bases and J by 13 bases; unmatched bases: 15. The CDR3 runs to 15 residues. CDR1 is ENHRY and CDR2 is SYGVKD in the germline V gene. The CDR3 DNA sequence: TGTGCCATCAGTGAGACGAAAGTAGATCCGGGACAGGGATACTTC. Protein product: CAISETKVDPGQGYF.

This clonotype was detected a few times. This sequence joins TRBV6-1 and TRBJ2-5, with TRBD1 matching over 10 bases. The CDR3 is made up of 15 amino acids. J was trimmed by 9 bases and V by 6 bases; bases with no gene match: 13. From germline, CDR1 is MNHNS and CDR2 SASEGT. The DNA of the CDR3 is TGTGCCAGCAGGGACGACAGGGGGCCAGGGGGGGCCCAGTACTTC. Encoded protein: CASRDDRGPGGAQYF.

The genes are TRBV7-9 and TRBJ1-1; a weak D match, TRBD1 (6 bases). Trimming removed 5 bases at V and 6 bases at J, with 10 bases between. Looked up from germline, CDR1 is SEHNR and CDR2 is FQNEAQ (reference sequence). The CDR3 totals 12 residues. The CDR3 DNA reads as TGTGCCAGCAGCAACAGGGAGGCTGAAGCTTTCTTT. Amino acid sequence: CASSNREAEAFF.

This clonotype has only a few counts. The chain links TRBV10-3 to TRBJ2-1; D is unresolved. CDR1 and CDR2 (germline): ENHRY, SYGVKD. The CDR3 contains 14 residues. With 2 bases removed from V and 8 bases from J, the gap between germline ends came to 13 bases. The CDR3 DNA reads TGTGCCATCAGTGAGAATCTGAAGTTGCATGAGCAGTTCTTC. Its translation: CAISENLKLHEQFF.

This chain connects TRBV6-1 to TRBJ2-5; D gene uncertain. Germline V gene sequence: CDR1 MNHNS, CDR2 SASEGT. Trimming left V 8 bases short and J 2 bases short, with 21 bases between. This CDR3 contains 16 residues. CDR3 sequence (DNA): TGTGCCAGCCGCCCTAAGACAAGCAGTTTTCAAGAGACCCAGTACTTC. Protein product: CASRPKTSSFQETQYF.

A note on this clonotype: A much larger clone differs from this one at a single base, so this may be a read error. The rearrangement uses TRBV6-1 and TRBJ2-2; TRBD1 aligns across 8 bases. Germline values: CDR1 MNHNS, CDR2 SASEGT. The CDR3 totals 16 residues. V shed 6 bases, J shed 4 bases, and the junction held 10 bases outside the gene matches. For the CDR3, the DNA is TGTGCCAGCAGGGGCAGGACAGGGCTACTCACCGGGGAGCTGTTTTTT. Translating gives CASRGRTGLLTGELFF.

This chain links TRBV12-3 or TRBV12-4 with TRBJ2-1, with 7 bases aligning to TRBD2. The CDR3 runs to 19 residues. The ends lost 6 bases at V and 0 bases at J; junction bases unmatched: 17. In DNA form, the CDR3 reads TGTGCCAGCAGACCTCGAGTGGAAGGGAGCGGGACCTCCTACAATGAGCAGTTCTTC. This codes for CASRPRVEGSGTSYNEQFF.